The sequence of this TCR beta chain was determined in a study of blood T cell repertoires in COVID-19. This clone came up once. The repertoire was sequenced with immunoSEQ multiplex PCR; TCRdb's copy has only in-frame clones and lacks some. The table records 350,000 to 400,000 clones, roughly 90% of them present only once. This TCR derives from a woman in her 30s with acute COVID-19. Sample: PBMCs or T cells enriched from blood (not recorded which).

The DNA of the CDR3 is TGTGCCAGCAGCAACCCGGAGAAGCAGTACTTC. Encoded protein: CASSNPEKQYF. V usage is TRBV21-1 and J usage is TRBJ2-7; the D call in the table, TRBD2, was not verified against the DNA. TRBV21-1 is a recognized pseudogene. The CDR3 extends over 11 amino acids.